This TCR beta chain was obtained from a study of blood T cell repertoires in COVID-19. Recruited during active infection, patients (from Seattle) were subsequently followed longitudinally. Per the authors' pipeline: Estimated nucleated cell counts came from reference gene primer amplification. Sequencing was performed with immunoSEQ multiplex PCR; in TCRdb, only in-frame clones are kept and a portion is missing. That table supplies the V and J calls and clone size; D and trimming were determined from the DNA. The data hold about 210,000 clones, with 80% to 85% observed a single time. Trimming cost V 4 bases and J 0 bases, with 6 bases left between them. This CDR3 region has 13 residues. The germline gives CDR1 KGHSH, CDR2 LQKENI.

Sequenced material: peripheral blood. The sequence was collected from a woman aged 70-85 years with COVID-19, enrolled during active disease. The chain is built from TRBV18 and TRBJ2-5; no firm D call. Written as DNA, the CDR3 is TGTGCCAGCTCACTACAGTACCAAGAGACCCAGTACTTC. This translates into CASSLQYQETQYF.